Below are 10 T cell receptor beta chains sequenced from a single sample in a study of blood T cell repertoires in COVID-19. TCRdb's table, derived via immunoSEQ multiplex PCR, lists solely in-frame clones and lacks some. Here the sample spans hundreds of thousands of clones, around 86% being singletons. Material for sequencing was peripheral blood. The receptors here all came from a man between 70 and 80 years old with acute or convalescent COVID-19.

In its sample, this clone was seen once. The rearrangement joins TRBV12-5 to TRBJ1-3; no clear D gene. There are 15 residues in the CDR3. With 6 bases removed from V and 0 bases from J, the gap between germline ends came to 12 bases. Germline assignment: CDR1 LGHNT and CDR2 FRNRAP. CDR3 loop: CASGKPPSSGNTIYF. The CDR3 nucleotides are TGTGCTAGTGGGAAACCTCCTAGCTCTGGAAACACCATATATTTT.

Of note for this clone: The sample holds other DNA sequences that translate to the same CDR3. The chain recombines TRBV14 with TRBJ1-1; D not resolved. CDR1 is SGHDN and CDR2 is FVKESK in the germline V gene. This CDR3 has 14 residues. V lost 0 bases and J 0 bases, leaving 5 bases between the germline ends. The CDR3 DNA is TGTGCCAGCAGCCAAGACCGAGTGAACACTGAAGCTTTCTTT. Its protein is CASSQDRVNTEAFF. The full variable domain, with the rest looked up from reference TRBV14 and TRBJ1-1, is EAGVTQFPSHSVIEKGQTVTLRCDPISGHDNLYWYRRVMGKEIKFLLHFVKESKQDESGMPNNRFLAERTGGTYSTLKVQPAELEDSGVYFCASSQDRVNTEAFFGQGTRLTVV.

The chain is built from TRBV19 and TRBJ1-1, with 7 bases aligning to TRBD1. The CDR3 runs to 13 residues. CDR1 LNHDA and CDR2 SQIVND come from the germline V gene (reference sequence). With 5 bases clipped from V and 3 bases from J, the junction kept 3 bases outside the gene matches. The DNA of the CDR3 is TGTGCCAGTAGTGCTACAGGGGACACTGAAGCTTTCTTT. It specifies CASSATGDTEAFF. Looking up the rest from reference TRBV19 and TRBJ1-1 gives the full variable domain: DGGITQSPKYLFRKEGQNVTLSCEQNLNHDAMYWYRQDPGQGLRLIYYSQIVNDFQKGDIAEGYSVSREKKESFPLTVTSAQKNPTAFYLCASSATGDTEAFFGQGTRLTVV.

The chain joins TRBV7-8 to TRBJ2-7, with 12 bases lining up with TRBD1. This CDR3 has 16 residues. The trim removed 2 bases at V and 2 bases at J, leaving 4 bases unmatched. Germline lookup yields CDR1 SGHVS and CDR2 FQNEAQ. CDR3 nucleotide sequence: TGTGCCAGCAGCTTAAGGGACAGGGGGCGTGCCTACGAGCAGTACTTC. As protein: CASSLRDRGRAYEQYF.

CDR3 nucleotides: TGTGCCAGCCAGGGCAATAATGAAAAACTGTTTTTT. Translation: CASQGNNEKLFF. This rearrangement joins TRBV6-5 to TRBJ1-4; maybe TRBD1 (5 bases). The germline V gene encodes CDR1 MNHEY and CDR2 SVGAGI. The CDR3 extends over 12 amino acids. Trimming stripped 8 bases from V and 4 bases from J, with 8 bases between.

This clone has only one observation. The chain combines TRBV7-9 with TRBJ1-1, with D unclear. The CDR3 extends over 11 amino acids. The V gene's germline CDR1 is SEHNR and CDR2 FQNEAQ (reference sequence). Trimming removed 4 bases from V and 5 bases from J, with 5 bases in between. CDR3 protein: CASSSPTEAFF. For the CDR3, the DNA is TGTGCCAGCAGCTCCCCGACTGAAGCTTTCTTT.

The chain carries TRBV19 and TRBJ2-5; D possibly corresponds to TRBD2 (6 bases). Trimming removed 1 base at V and 10 bases at J, with 13 bases between. Per the germline V gene, CDR1 is LNHDA and CDR2 is SQIVND (reference sequence). CDR3 length: 13 residues. The CDR3 DNA follows: TGTGCCAGTAGTATAGGACTAGTCGGACTCCAGTACTTC. Protein product: CASSIGLVGLQYF.

This chain links TRBV28 with TRBJ2-5, with 12 bases lining up with TRBD1. CDR3 length equals 17 residues. Germline CDR1 is MDHEN and CDR2 is SYDVKM. The J segment lost 3 bases and the V segment lost 4 bases, leaving 9 bases of the junction unmatched. In nucleotides, the CDR3 is TGTGCCAGCAGTTACCTCCCCGGGACAGGGGGCGAAGAGACCCAGTACTTC. Residues: CASSYLPGTGGEETQYF. Using reference TRBV28 and TRBJ2-5 for the parts outside the CDR3, the full variable domain is DVKVTQSSRYLVKRTGEKVFLECVQDMDHENMFWYRQDPGLGLRLIYFSYDVKMKEKGDIPEGYSVSREKKERFSLILESASTNQTSMYLCASSYLPGTGGEETQYFGPGTRLLVL.

This clone was recorded once. The chain uses TRBV7-6 and TRBJ2-1; tentatively, D is TRBD2 (5 bases). This CDR3 region has 16 residues. The germline V and J ends were trimmed by 0 bases and 2 bases, with 11 bases remaining between them. Looked up from germline, CDR1 is SGHVS and CDR2 is FNYEAQ. The chain's CDR3 is CASSLARRRTYNEQFF. CDR3 coding DNA: TGTGCCAGCAGCTTAGCGCGACGGAGGACCTACAATGAGCAGTTCTTC.

The chain couples TRBV28 to TRBJ2-1; TRBD2 agrees at 12 bases. V gave up 6 bases and J gave up 3 bases; unmatched junction bases: 9. Looked up from germline, CDR1 is MDHEN and CDR2 is SYDVKM. The CDR3 totals 17 residues. CDR3 nucleotide sequence: TGTGCCAGCAGCCCGCTAGCGGGAGGGCCGGGCTACAATGAGCAGTTCTTC. It specifies CASSPLAGGPGYNEQFF.